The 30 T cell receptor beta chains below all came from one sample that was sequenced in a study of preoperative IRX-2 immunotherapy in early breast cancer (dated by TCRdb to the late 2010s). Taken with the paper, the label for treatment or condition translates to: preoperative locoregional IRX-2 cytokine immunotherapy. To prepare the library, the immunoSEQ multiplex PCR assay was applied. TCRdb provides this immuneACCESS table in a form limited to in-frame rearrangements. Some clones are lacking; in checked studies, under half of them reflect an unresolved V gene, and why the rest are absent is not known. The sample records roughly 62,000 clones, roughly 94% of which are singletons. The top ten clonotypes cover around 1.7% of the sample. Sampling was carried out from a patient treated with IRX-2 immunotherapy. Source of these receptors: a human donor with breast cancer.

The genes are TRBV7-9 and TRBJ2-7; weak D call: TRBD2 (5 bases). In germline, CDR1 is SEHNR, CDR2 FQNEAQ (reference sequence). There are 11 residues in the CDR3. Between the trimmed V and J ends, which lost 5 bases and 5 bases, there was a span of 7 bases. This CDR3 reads CASSLGNEQYF. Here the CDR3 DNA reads TGTGCCAGCAGCCTCGGGAACGAGCAGTACTTC.

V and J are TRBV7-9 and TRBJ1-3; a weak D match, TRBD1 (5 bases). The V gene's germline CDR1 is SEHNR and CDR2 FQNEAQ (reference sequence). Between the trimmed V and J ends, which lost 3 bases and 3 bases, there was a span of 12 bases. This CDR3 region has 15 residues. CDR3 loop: CASSLFGGYGNTIYF. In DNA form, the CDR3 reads TGTGCCAGCAGCTTGTTCGGGGGGTATGGAAACACCATATATTTT.

The CDR3 sequence: CAPPPGLAGDEQYF. DNA of the CDR3: TGTGCCCCTCCACCGGGACTAGCGGGAGACGAGCAGTACTTC. The genes are TRBV7-3 and TRBJ2-7, with 14 bases aligning to TRBD2. Germline CDR1 is SGHTA and CDR2 is FQGTGA. The CDR3 spans 14 residues. The V gene end was trimmed by 11 bases and the J gene end by 5 bases; junction bases not matched to a gene: 8.

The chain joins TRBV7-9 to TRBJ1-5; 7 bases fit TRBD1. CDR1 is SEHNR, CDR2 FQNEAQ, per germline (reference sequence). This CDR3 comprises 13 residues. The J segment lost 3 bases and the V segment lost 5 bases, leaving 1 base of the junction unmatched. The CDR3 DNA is TGTGCCAGCAGCGGGACAGACAATCAGCCCCAGCATTTT. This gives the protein CASSGTDNQPQHF.

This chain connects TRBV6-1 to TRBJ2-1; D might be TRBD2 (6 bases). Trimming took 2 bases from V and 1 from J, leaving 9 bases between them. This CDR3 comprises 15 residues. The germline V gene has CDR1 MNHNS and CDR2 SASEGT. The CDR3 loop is CASSEQGLSYNEQFF. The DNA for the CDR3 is TGTGCCAGCAGTGAACAGGGACTGTCCTACAATGAGCAGTTCTTC.

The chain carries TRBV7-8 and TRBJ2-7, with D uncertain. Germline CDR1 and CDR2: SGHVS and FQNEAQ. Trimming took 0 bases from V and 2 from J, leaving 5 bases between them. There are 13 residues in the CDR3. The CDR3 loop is CASSLAGTYEQYF. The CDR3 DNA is TGTGCCAGCAGCTTAGCAGGGACCTACGAGCAGTACTTC.

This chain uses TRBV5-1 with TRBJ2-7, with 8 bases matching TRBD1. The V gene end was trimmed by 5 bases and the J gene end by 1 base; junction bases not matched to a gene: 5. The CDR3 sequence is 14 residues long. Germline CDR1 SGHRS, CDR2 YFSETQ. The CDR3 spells CASSPTGGSYEQYF. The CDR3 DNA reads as TGCGCCAGCAGTCCCACAGGGGGTTCCTACGAGCAGTACTTC.

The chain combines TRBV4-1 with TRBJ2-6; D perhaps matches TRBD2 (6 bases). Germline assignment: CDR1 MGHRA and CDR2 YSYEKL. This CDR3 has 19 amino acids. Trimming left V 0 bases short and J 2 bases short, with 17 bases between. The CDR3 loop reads CASSQEWWGVRTGANVLTF. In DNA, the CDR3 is TGCGCCAGCAGCCAAGAATGGTGGGGGGTGAGGACTGGGGCCAACGTCCTGACTTTC.

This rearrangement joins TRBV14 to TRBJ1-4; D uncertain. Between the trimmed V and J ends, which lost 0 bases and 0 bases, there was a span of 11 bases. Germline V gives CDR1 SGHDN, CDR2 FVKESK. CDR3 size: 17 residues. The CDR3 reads CASSQDVVPSTNEKLFF. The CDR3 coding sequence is TGTGCCAGCAGCCAAGACGTAGTCCCGTCAACTAATGAAAAACTGTTTTTT.

The CDR3 spells CSVEDPREVDEQFF. DNA of the CDR3: TGCAGCGTTGAAGATCCGCGGGAGGTCGATGAGCAGTTCTTC. The chain links TRBV29-1 to TRBJ2-1; 8 positions agree with TRBD2. V trimming: 0 bases; J trimming: 8 bases; junction bases outside the gene matches: 6. Germline-derived CDR1 and CDR2 are SQVTM and ANQGSEA. This CDR3 region has 14 residues.

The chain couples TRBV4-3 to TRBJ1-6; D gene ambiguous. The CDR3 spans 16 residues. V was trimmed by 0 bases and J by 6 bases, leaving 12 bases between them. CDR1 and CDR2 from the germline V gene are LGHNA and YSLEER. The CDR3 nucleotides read TGCGCCAGCAGCCAAGATGTACAGATGATTAATTCACCCCTCCACTTT. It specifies CASSQDVQMINSPLHF.

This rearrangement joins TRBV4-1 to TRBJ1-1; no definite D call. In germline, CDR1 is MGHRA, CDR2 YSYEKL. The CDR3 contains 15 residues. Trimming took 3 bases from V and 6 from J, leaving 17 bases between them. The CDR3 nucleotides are TGCGCCAGCAGCCATCACGAGAGGTCAGGCGCTGAAGCTTTCTTT. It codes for CASSHHERSGAEAFF.

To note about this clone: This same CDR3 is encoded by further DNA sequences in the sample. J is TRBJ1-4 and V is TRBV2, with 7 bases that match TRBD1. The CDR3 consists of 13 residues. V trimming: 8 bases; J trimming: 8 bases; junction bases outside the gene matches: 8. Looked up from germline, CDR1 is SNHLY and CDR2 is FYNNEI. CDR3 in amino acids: CASGGQMREKLFF. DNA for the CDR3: TGTGCCAGCGGGGGACAGATGAGGGAAAAACTGTTTTTT.

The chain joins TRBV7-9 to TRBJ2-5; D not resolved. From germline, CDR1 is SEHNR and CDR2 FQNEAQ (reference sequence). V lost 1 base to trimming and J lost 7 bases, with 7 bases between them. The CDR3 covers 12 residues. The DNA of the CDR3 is TGTGCCAGCAGCTTAGGGGTGGGGACCCAGTACTTC. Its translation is CASSLGVGTQYF.

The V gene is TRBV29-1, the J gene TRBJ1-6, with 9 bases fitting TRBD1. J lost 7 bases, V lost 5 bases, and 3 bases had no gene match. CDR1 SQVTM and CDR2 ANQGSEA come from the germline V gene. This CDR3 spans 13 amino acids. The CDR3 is CSVRQGGNSPLHF. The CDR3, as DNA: TGCAGCGTTCGACAGGGGGGCAATTCACCCCTCCACTTT.

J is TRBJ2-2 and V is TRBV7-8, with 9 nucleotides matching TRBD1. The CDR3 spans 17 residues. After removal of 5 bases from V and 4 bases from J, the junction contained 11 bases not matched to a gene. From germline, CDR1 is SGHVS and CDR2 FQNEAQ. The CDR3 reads CASSRLTGQGRTGELFF. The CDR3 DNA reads TGTGCCAGCAGCCGACTCACTGGACAGGGGCGCACCGGGGAGCTGTTTTTT.

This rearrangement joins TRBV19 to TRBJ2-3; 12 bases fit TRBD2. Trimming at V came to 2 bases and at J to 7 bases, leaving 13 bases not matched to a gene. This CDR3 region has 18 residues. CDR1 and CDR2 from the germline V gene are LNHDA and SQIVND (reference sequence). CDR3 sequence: CASSIKLKTSGSAYTQYF. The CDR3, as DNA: TGTGCCAGTAGTATAAAACTAAAGACTAGCGGGAGTGCGTATACGCAGTATTTT.

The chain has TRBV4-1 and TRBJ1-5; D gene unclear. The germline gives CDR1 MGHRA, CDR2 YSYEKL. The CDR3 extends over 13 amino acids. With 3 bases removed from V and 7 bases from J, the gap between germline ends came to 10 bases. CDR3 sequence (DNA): TGCGCCAGCAGCCACCCTTTCAACCAGCCCCAGCATTTT. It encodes CASSHPFNQPQHF.

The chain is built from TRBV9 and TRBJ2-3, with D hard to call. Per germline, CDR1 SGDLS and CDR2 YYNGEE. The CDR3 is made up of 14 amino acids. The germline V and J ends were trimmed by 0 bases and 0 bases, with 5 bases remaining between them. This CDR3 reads CASSVAGSTDTQYF. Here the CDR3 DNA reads TGTGCCAGCAGCGTAGCGGGTAGCACAGATACGCAGTATTTT.

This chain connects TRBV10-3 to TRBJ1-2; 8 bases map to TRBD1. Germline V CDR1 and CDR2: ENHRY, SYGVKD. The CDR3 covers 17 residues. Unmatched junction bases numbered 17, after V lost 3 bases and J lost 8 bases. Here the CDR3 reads CAISETGQGMGRRGYTF. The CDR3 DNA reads TGTGCCATCAGTGAAACCGGACAGGGAATGGGGCGGCGGGGCTACACCTTC.

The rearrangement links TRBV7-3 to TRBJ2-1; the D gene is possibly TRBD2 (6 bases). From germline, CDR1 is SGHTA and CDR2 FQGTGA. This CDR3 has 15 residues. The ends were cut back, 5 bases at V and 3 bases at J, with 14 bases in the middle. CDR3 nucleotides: TGTGCCAGCAGCCCCGGCCTAGCGAACTACAATGAGCAGTTCTTC. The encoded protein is CASSPGLANYNEQFF.

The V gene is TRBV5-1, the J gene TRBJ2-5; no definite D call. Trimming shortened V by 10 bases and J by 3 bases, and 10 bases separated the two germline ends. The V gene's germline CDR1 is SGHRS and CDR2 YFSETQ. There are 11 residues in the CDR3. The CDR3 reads CASFGEETQYF. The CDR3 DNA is TGCGCCTCATTTGGGGAAGAGACCCAGTACTTC.

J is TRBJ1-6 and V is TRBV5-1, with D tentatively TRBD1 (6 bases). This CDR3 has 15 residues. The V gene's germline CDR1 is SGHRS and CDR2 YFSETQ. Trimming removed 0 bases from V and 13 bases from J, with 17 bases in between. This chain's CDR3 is CASSLDLRGQGPLHF. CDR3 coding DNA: TGCGCCAGCAGCTTGGACCTCCGGGGGCAAGGTCCCCTCCACTTT.

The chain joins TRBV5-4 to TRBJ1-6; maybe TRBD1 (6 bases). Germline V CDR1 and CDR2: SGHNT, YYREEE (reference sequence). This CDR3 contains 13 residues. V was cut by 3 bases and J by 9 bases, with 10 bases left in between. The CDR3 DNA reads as TGTGCCAGCAGCTCTGGACAGACTTCACCCCTCCACTTT. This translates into CASSSGQTSPLHF.

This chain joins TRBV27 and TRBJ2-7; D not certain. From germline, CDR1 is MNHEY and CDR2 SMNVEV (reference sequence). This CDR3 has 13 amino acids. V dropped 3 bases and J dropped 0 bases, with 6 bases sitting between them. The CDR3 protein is CASSFLSSYEQYF. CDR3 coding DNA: TGTGCCAGCAGTTTCTTGAGCTCCTACGAGCAGTACTTC.

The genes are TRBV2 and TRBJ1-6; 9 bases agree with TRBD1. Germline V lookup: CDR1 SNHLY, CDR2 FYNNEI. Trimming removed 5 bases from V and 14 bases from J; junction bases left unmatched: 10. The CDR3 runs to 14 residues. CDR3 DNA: TGTGCCAGCAGTCCCACCGGGACAGGGCCTTCCCTCCACTTT. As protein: CASSPTGTGPSLHF.

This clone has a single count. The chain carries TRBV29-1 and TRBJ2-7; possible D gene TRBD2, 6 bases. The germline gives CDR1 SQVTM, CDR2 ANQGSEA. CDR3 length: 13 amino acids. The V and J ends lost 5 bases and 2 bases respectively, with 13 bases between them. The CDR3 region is CSVSGTSTYEQYF. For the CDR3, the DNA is TGCAGCGTTTCCGGGACTTCCACCTACGAGCAGTACTTC.

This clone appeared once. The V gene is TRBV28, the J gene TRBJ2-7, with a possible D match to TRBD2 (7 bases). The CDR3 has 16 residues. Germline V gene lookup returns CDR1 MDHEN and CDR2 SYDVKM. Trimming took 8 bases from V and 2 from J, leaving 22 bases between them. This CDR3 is CASQLGGGGSTYEQYF. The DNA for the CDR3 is TGTGCCAGCCAACTAGGGGGGGGCGGGAGCACCTACGAGCAGTACTTC.

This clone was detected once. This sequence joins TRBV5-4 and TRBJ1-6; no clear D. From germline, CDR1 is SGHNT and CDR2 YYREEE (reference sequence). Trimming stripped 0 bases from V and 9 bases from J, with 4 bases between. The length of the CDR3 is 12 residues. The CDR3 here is CASSLGTSPLHF. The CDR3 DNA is TGTGCCAGCAGCTTGGGGACTTCACCCCTCCACTTT.

In nucleotides, the CDR3 is TGTGCCAGCAACGGGCCCTTCGGTACTGAAGCTTTCTTT. Its protein product is CASNGPFGTEAFF. This chain links TRBV27 with TRBJ1-1, with D unresolved. Germline CDR1 reads MNHEY; CDR2 reads SMNVEV (reference sequence). V was cut by 7 bases and J by 5 bases, with 14 bases left in between. The CDR3 loop spans 13 amino acids.